The sequence of this T cell receptor (beta chain) was determined in a study of vaccination effects on CD4 cells after COVID-19. Study context: Of the BNT162b2 and mRNA-1273 vaccines, participants received two doses of one or the other.

Notes on this clone: Its target is unknown.

The protocol was immunoSEQ multiplex PCR, while the TCRdb copy is restricted to in-frame clones and leaves out a portion. Seen here are approximately 26,000 clones, 69% observed once, and the top ten hold around 18%. Ahead of sequencing, the ViraFEST assay grew antigen-specific CD4+ T cells using viral peptide pools. Culturing for ten to eleven days preceded CD4+ T cell isolation. The person was diagnosed with PCR-confirmed SARS-CoV-2 infection between March and December 2020. Some 1.9 million PBMC per well were cultured with approximately 10 IU/ml IL-2 and roughly 9.9 ug/ml peptides. On days 3 and 7, fresh IL-2 medium replaced half the medium. The CDR3 has 14 residues. CDR1 is SGDLS and CDR2 is YYNGEE in the germline V gene. After removal of 5 bases from V and 9 bases from J, the junction contained 7 bases not matched to a gene.

Source: CD4+ T cells from PBMCs cultured with SARS-CoV-2 spike peptides, taken before COVID-19 vaccination. The clonotype originates from a human donor who had a prior SARS-CoV-2 infection. J is TRBJ2-7 and V is TRBV9, with 14 positions matching TRBD2. The CDR3 loop reads CASSPGLAGVWQYF. As DNA, the CDR3 is TGTGCCAGCAGTCCGGGACTAGCGGGAGTTTGGCAGTACTTC.